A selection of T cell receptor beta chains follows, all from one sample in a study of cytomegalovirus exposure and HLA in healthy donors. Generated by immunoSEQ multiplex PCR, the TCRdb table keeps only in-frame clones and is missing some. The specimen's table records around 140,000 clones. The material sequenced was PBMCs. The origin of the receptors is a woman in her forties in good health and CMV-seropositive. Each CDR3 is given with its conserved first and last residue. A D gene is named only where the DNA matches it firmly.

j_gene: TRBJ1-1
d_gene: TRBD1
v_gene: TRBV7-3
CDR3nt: TGTGCCAGCAGCCTGGGGACAGCGAACACTGAAGCTTTCTTT
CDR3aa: CASSLGTANTEAFF

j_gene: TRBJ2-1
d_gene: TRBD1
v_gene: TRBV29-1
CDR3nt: TGCAGCGTGGACGGACAGGTCTACAATGAGCAGTTCTTC
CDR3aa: CSVDGQVYNEQFF

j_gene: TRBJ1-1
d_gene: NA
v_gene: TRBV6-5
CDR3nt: TGTGCCAGCAGCCGATCCCGGACAGCTGAAGCTTTCTTT
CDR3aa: CASSRSRTAEAFF

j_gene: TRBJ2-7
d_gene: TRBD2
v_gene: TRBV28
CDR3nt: TGTGCCAGCAGTCCAAGACTAGCGGGAGGGTACGAGCAGTACTTC
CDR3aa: CASSPRLAGGYEQYF

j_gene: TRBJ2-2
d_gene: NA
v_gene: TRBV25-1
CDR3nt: TGTGCCAGCAGTGAACCCGGTCCTGGGCCCGGGGAGCTGTTTTTT
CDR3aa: CASSEPGPGPGELFF

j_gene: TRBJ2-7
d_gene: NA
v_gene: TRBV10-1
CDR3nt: TGCGCCAGCAGTGAGGGGGGGGGACAAAATCCGTTGGTTGGCGAGCAGTACTTC
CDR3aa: CASSEGGGQNPLVGEQYF

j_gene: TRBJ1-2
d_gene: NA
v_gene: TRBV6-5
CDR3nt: TGTGCCACTGGGGAGGTGCGGATTGGCTACACCTTC
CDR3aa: CATGEVRIGYTF

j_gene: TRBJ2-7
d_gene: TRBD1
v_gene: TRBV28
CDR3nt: TGTGCCAGCAGTTTAAAGGCAGGGGGTTACGTCGAGCAGTACTTC
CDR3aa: CASSLKAGGYVEQYF

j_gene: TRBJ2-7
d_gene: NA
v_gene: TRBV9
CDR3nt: TGTGCCAGCAGCGCGTACCCGGGTGTTCGATACGAGCAGTACTTC
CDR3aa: CASSAYPGVRYEQYF

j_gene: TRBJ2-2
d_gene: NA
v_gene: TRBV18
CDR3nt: TGTGCCAGCTCACATCTTTCGACAAGGGGGGGCACCGGGGAGCTGTTTTTT
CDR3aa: CASSHLSTRGGTGELFF

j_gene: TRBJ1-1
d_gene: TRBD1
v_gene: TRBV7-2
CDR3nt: TGTGCCAGCAGCTTAACAGGGGTGGCCACTGAAGCTTTCTTT
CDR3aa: CASSLTGVATEAFF

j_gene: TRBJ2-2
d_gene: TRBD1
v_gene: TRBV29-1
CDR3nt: TGCAGCGTAGGACAGGTTAACACCGGGGAGCTGTTTTTT
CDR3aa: CSVGQVNTGELFF

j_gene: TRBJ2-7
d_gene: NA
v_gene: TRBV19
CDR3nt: TGTGCCAGTAGTACCGGTCCCCTGTGGGAGCAGTACTTC
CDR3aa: CASSTGPLWEQYF

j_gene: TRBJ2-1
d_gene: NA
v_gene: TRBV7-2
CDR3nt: TGTGCCAGCAGCTCAACAGGGCCAGATGACAATGAGCAGTTCTTC
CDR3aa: CASSSTGPDDNEQFF

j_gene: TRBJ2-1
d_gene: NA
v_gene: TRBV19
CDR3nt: TGTGCCAGTAGTATGGCAGGGGCGAATGGTGAGCAGTTCTTC
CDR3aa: CASSMAGANGEQFF

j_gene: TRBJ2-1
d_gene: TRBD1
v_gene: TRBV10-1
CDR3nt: TGCGCCAGCAGCCCGGGGACAGGTGACAATGAGCAGTTCTTC
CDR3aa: CASSPGTGDNEQFF

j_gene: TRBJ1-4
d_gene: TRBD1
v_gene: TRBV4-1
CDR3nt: TGCGCCAGCAGCCAAGGACAGGGAGACATTGAAGAACTGTTTTTT
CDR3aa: CASSQGQGDIEELFF

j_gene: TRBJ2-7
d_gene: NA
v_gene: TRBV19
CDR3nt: TGTGCCAGTAAAAAGGGGACTTTTTCTTCCTACGAGCAGTACTTC
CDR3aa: CASKKGTFSSYEQYF

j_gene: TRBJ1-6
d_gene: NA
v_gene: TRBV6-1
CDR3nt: TGTGCCAGCAGTGAAGCCTCCCTGACACATTCACCCCTCCACTTT
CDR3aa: CASSEASLTHSPLHF

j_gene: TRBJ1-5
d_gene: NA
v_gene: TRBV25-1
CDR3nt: TGTGCCAGCAGTGAGTCTAGGGGACAGCCCCAGCATTTT
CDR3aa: CASSESRGQPQHF

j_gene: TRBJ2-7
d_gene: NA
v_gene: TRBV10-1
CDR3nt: TGCGCCAGCAGTAACAGCGGCGAGCAGTACTTC
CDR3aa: CASSNSGEQYF

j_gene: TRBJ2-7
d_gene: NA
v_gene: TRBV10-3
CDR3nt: TGTGCCATCAGGGATGACAGCTCCTACGAGCAGTACTTC
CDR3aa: CAIRDDSSYEQYF

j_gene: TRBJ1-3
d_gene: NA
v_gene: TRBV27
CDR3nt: TGTGCCAGCAGTCCGCTCGGGTTTGGAAACACCATATATTTT
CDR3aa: CASSPLGFGNTIYF

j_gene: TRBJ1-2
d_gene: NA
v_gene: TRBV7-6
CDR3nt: TGTGCCAGCAGCAGACAGCTAACTAACTATGGCTACACCTTC
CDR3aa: CASSRQLTNYGYTF

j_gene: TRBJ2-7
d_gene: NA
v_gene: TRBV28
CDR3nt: TGTGCCAGCAGTTTAATAGACGAGCAGTACTTC
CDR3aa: CASSLIDEQYF

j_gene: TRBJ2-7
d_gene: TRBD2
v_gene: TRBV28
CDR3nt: TGTGCCAGCAGGGCGACTAGCGGGTTCCTTAGTTACGAGCAGTACTTC
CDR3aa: CASRATSGFLSYEQYF

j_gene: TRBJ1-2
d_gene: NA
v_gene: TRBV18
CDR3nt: TGTGCCAGCTCACCAGGGCAGAACTATGGCTACACCTTC
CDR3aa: CASSPGQNYGYTF

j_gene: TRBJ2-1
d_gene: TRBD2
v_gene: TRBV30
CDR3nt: TGTGCCTGGAGTGACCAAGCGGGAGGGTCCTACAATGAGCAGTTCTTC
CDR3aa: CAWSDQAGGSYNEQFF

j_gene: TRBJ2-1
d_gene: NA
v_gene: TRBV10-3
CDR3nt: TGTGCCATCAGTGAGCCAGGGTCACCGGGCAATGAGCAGTTCTTC
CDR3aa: CAISEPGSPGNEQFF

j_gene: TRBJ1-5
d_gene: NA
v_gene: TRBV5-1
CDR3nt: TGCGCCAGCAGCTTGGGCAGGGATAGCAATCAGCCCCAGCATTTT
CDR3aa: CASSLGRDSNQPQHF

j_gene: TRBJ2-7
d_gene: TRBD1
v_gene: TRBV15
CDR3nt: TGTGCCACCAGCGACCCCGGGACAGTAACCTACGAGCAGTACTTC
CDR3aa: CATSDPGTVTYEQYF

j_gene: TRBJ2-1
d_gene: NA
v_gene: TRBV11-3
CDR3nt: TGTGCCAGCAGCTTAGGAGGTCAAGTCTACAATGAGCAGTTCTTC
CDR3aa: CASSLGGQVYNEQFF

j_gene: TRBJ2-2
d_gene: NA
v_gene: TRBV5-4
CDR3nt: TGTGCCAGCAGTCCTAACCTCGGGGGCACCGGGGAGCTGTTTTTT
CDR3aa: CASSPNLGGTGELFF

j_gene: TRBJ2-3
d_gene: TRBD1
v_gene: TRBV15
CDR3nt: TGTGCCACCAGCAACGGACAGGGACGGACAGATACGCAGTATTTT
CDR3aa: CATSNGQGRTDTQYF

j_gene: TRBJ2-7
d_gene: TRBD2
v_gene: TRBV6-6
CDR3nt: TGTGCCAGCAAGGATAGCGGGTTCAGCTCCTACGAGCAGTACTTC
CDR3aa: CASKDSGFSSYEQYF

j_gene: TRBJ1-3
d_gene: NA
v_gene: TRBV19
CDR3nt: TGTGCCAGTAGTCACCCTGGGGGGGGCAGATCTGGAAACACCATATATTTT
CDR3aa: CASSHPGGGRSGNTIYF

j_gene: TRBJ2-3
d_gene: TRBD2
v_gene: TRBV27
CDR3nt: TGTGCCAGCATTCCGTCCGGGACTAGCGGGAGTTGGACAGATACGCAGTATTTT
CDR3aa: CASIPSGTSGSWTDTQYF

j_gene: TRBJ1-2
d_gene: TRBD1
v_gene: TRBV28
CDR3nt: TGTGCCAGCAGTTCGTACCGGGACAGGGGGGCGGCTTACTATGGCTACACCTTC
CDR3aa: CASSSYRDRGAAYYGYTF

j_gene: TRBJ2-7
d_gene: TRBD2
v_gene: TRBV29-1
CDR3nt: TGCAGCGTTGGAATGACTAGCGGATACGAGCAGTACTTC
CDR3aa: CSVGMTSGYEQYF

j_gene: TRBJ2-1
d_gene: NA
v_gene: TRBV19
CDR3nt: TGTGCCAGTAGTATTGGTAGCGACTACAATGAGCAGTTCTTC
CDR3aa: CASSIGSDYNEQFF

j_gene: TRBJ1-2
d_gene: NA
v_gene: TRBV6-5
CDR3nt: TGTGCCAGCACCGGGGGGAGAGTTACAGGGTATGGCTACACCTTC
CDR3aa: CASTGGRVTGYGYTF

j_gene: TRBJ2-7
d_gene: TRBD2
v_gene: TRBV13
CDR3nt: TGTGCCAGCAGCTGGACTAGCGGGACGTACGAGCAGTACTTC
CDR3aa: CASSWTSGTYEQYF

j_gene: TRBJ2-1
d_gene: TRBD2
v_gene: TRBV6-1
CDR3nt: TGTGCCAGCGGGACTAGCGGGAGTAATGAGCAGTTCTTC
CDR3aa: CASGTSGSNEQFF

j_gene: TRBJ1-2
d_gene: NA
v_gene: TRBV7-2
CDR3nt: TGTGCCAGCAGCACGAGGACGGAGGTTGAGGGCTACACCTTC
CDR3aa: CASSTRTEVEGYTF

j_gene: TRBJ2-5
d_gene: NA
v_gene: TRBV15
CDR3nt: TGTGCCACCAGCGATCCGGGACTTAGCGAGACCCAGTACTTC
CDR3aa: CATSDPGLSETQYF

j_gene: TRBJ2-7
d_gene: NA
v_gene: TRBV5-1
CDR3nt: TGCGCCAGCAGCTTGGGGGGCAGGGGCGCCAGCGACGAGCAGTACTTC
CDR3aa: CASSLGGRGASDEQYF

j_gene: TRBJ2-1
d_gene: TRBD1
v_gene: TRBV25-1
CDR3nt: TGTGCCAGCAGTCAACAGGGGGGATTAGGAGAGCAGTTCTTC
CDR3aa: CASSQQGGLGEQFF

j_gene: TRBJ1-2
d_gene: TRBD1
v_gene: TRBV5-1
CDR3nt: TGCGCCAGCAGCGCCTGGACAGGGAACGGCTACACCTTC
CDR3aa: CASSAWTGNGYTF

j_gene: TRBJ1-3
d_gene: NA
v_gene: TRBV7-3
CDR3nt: TGTGCCAGCAGCTTCGGCACGGGGTCTGGAAACACCATATATTTT
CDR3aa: CASSFGTGSGNTIYF

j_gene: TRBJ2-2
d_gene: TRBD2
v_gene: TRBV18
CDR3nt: TGTGCCAGCTCAACAGGAGCGGGAGACAACGGGGAGCTGTTTTTT
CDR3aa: CASSTGAGDNGELFF

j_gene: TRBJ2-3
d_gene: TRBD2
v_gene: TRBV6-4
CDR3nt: TGTGCCAGCAGGGCGGGGACTAGCGTTTCAGATACGCAGTATTTT
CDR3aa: CASRAGTSVSDTQYF

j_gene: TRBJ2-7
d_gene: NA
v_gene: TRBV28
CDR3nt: TGTGCCAGCAGGTCTTTGGGACTCCTCTACGAGCAGTACTTC
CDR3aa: CASRSLGLLYEQYF

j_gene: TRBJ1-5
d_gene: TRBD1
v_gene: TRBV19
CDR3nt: TGTGCCAGTAGTGTACAGGGGAGCAATCAGCCCCAGCATTTT
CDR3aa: CASSVQGSNQPQHF

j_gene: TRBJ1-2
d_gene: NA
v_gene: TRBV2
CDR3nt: TGTGCCAGCAGTGAAGGAGGGTTAGGCGGCTACACCTTC
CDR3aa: CASSEGGLGGYTF

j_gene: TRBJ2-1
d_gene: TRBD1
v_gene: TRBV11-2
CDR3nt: TGTGCCAGCAGCTCGGACAGGGGGTCCTACAATGAGCAGTTCTTC
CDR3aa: CASSSDRGSYNEQFF

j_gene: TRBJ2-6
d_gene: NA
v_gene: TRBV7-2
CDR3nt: TGTGCCAGCAGGTCCGCCCCAGCTGGGGCCAACGTCCTGACTTTC
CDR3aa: CASRSAPAGANVLTF

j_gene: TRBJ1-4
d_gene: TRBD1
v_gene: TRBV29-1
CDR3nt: TGCAGCGTCACACGTACCGGGACAGGGAACGAAAAACTGTTTTTT
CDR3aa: CSVTRTGTGNEKLFF

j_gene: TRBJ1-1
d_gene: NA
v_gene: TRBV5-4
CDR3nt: TGTGCCGGGACCGACCCGGGACTTAGATCTGAAGCTTTCTTT
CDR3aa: CAGTDPGLRSEAFF